The 28 T cell receptor beta chains presented below share a single source sample, sequenced in a study of beta chain features in type 1 diabetes. Sequenced material consisted of expressed TCRB transcripts (all of the isolated RNA was reverse transcribed). Only in-frame clones appear in the TCRdb table, and some are missing; sequencing was by immunoSEQ multiplex PCR. The table has 850,000 to 900,000 clones, 15% to 20% seen once; the top ten hold 0.02% to 0.025%. Sequencing input: naive CD4+ T cells from blood. The receptors come from a woman between 18 and 29 years old in good health.

The chain combines TRBV28 with TRBJ2-4; D is uncertain. Per germline, CDR1 MDHEN and CDR2 SYDVKM. The V and J ends lost 5 bases and 0 bases respectively, with 17 bases between them. The CDR3 has 17 residues. The CDR3 sequence is CASSKVVHTLAKNIQYF. CDR3 DNA sequence: TGTGCCAGCAGTAAAGTGGTGCATACTCTAGCCAAAAACATTCAGTACTTC.

This chain connects TRBV7-9 to TRBJ2-1, with D possibly matching TRBD2 (6 bases). The V gene's germline CDR1 is SEHNR and CDR2 FQNEAQ (reference sequence). The CDR3 is made up of 16 amino acids. The V end lost 5 bases, the J end lost 2 bases, and 16 bases lay between the germline ends. The CDR3 DNA is TGTGCCAGCAGCCCCCGCGGACTACTTCCCTACAATGAGCAGTTCTTC. Its translation: CASSPRGLLPYNEQFF.

This chain uses TRBV6-6 with TRBJ2-1; TRBD2 aligns across 9 bases. V was pared by 2 bases and J by 5 bases, with 4 bases of the junction left unmatched. Germline V CDR1 and CDR2: MNHNY, SVGAGI (reference sequence). The CDR3 length is 15 residues. CDR3 sequence: CASSYVASGNNEQFF. The DNA of the CDR3 is TGTGCCAGCAGTTACGTTGCTAGCGGGAACAATGAGCAGTTCTTC.

The chain carries TRBV5-1 and TRBJ2-7, with TRBD1 identical over 9 bases. The CDR3 is 16 amino acids. The J segment lost 3 bases and the V segment lost 0 bases, leaving 7 bases of the junction unmatched. Germline V CDR1 and CDR2: SGHRS, YFSETQ. The CDR3 region is CASSLGFMDRGYEQYF. In DNA, the CDR3 is TGCGCCAGCAGCTTGGGTTTTATGGACAGGGGCTACGAGCAGTACTTC.

The J gene is TRBJ2-1, the V gene TRBV7-2, with 7 bases identical to TRBD1. The CDR3 is 14 residues long. Germline V gene sequence: CDR1 SGHTA, CDR2 FQGNSA. The trim removed 2 bases at V and 8 bases at J, leaving 6 bases unmatched. The chain's CDR3 is CASSLSRTGHEQFF. CDR3 nucleotides: TGTGCCAGCAGCTTATCAAGGACAGGCCATGAGCAGTTCTTC.

The table lists this clone with a few counts. The chain employs TRBV20-1 and TRBJ1-2, with D tentatively TRBD1 (6 bases). Germline loops: CDR1 DFQATT, CDR2 SNEGSKA (reference sequence). The CDR3 length is 10 residues. Deletions cut 5 bases from V and 7 bases from J, with 8 bases between. DNA of the CDR3: TGCAGTGCTCACAGGGTTGGCTACACCTTC. This sequence encodes CSAHRVGYTF.

J is TRBJ2-3 and V is TRBV5-1; no clear D gene. Germline V gene sequence: CDR1 SGHRS, CDR2 YFSETQ. The CDR3 is 15 amino acids. The V and J ends lost 0 bases and 1 base respectively, with 9 bases between them. In nucleotides, the CDR3 is TGCGCCAGCAGCTTGGACTCGCACGGCACAGATACGCAGTATTTT. Its translation: CASSLDSHGTDTQYF.

This clone was counted between two and nine times. The chain has TRBV7-2 and TRBJ1-2; TRBD1 matches 10 bases. CDR3 length: 18 residues. V shed 1 base, J shed 5 bases, and the junction held 13 bases outside the gene matches. In germline, CDR1 is SGHTA, CDR2 FQGNSA. The CDR3 is CASSLGRQGATGDYGYTF. Here the CDR3 DNA reads TGTGCCAGCAGCTTAGGGCGACAGGGGGCGACGGGTGATTATGGCTACACCTTC.

This clone came up a few times. The J gene is TRBJ1-5, the V gene TRBV4-3, with 10 bases lining up with TRBD1. With V trimmed by 3 bases and J by 7 bases, 9 bases remained unmatched. Germline assignment: CDR1 LGHNA and CDR2 YSLEER. The CDR3 covers 16 residues. The DNA of the CDR3 is TGCGCCAGCAGCCAGGGCCCCGGGACAGGGGTGCAGCCCCAGCATTTT. It codes for CASSQGPGTGVQPQHF.

This clone was recorded a few times. The chain recombines TRBV5-6 with TRBJ2-3, with 13 bases lining up with TRBD2. The junction had 13 bases not matched to a gene; V was cut back by 4 bases and J by 2 bases. This CDR3 is built from 19 residues. Germline loops: CDR1 SGHDT, CDR2 YYEEEE. In DNA, the CDR3 is TGTGCCAGCAGCCTGGGGACTAGCGGGACTAAGTTCAACACAGATACGCAGTATTTT. Protein: CASSLGTSGTKFNTDTQYF.

The chain joins TRBV7-9 to TRBJ2-2; TRBD2 is a possible D gene (6 bases). Germline loops: CDR1 SEHNR, CDR2 FQNEAQ (reference sequence). Trimming shortened V by 6 bases and J by 7 bases, and 12 bases separated the two germline ends. This CDR3 has 13 amino acids. The CDR3 loop is CASRIGTFGELFF. DNA of the CDR3: TGTGCCAGCAGGATCGGGACTTTCGGGGAGCTGTTTTTT.

V gene TRBV5-1 combines with J gene TRBJ2-7; no clear D gene. Looked up from germline, CDR1 is SGHRS and CDR2 is YFSETQ. There are 12 residues in the CDR3. Trimming stripped 8 bases from V and 7 bases from J, with 16 bases between. The CDR3 bases are TGCGCCAGTTCTCTGGGGATGCGAGAGCAGTACTTC. Protein product: CASSLGMREQYF.

A note on this clone: A much bigger clone sits one base away, suggesting this may be a read error. The same CDR3 arises from other DNA sequences in this sample as well. CDR3 amino acids: CASSFGDTQYF. The CDR3 DNA sequence: TGTGCCAGCAGCTTTGGAGATACGCAGTATTTT. This chain uses TRBV7-2 with TRBJ2-3; D call uncertain. CDR3 size: 11 residues. Germline V CDR1 and CDR2: SGHTA, FQGNSA. Trimming took 3 bases from V and 5 from J, leaving 3 bases between them. The complete variable domain, with remaining parts taken from reference TRBV7-2 and TRBJ2-3, reads GAGVSQSPSNKVTEKGKDVELRCDPISGHTALYWYRQSLGQGLEFLIYFQGNSAPDKSGLPSDRFSAERTGGSVSTLTIQRTQQEDSAVYLCASSFGDTQYFGPGTRLTVL.

The rearrangement joins TRBV9 to TRBJ2-2, with TRBD2 identical over 11 bases. The ends lost 0 bases at V and 4 bases at J; junction bases unmatched: 11. This CDR3 has 19 residues. Germline-derived CDR1 and CDR2 are SGDLS and YYNGEE. The CDR3 is CASSVAVGGTSGFTGELFF. The DNA of the CDR3 is TGTGCCAGCAGCGTAGCAGTCGGGGGGACTAGCGGATTCACCGGGGAGCTGTTTTTT.

This clone showed up just a few times. The chain uses TRBV7-2 and TRBJ1-1, with TRBD1 matching over 12 bases. Germline loops: CDR1 SGHTA, CDR2 FQGNSA. The CDR3 runs to 19 residues. Trimming took 5 bases from V and 0 from J; bases not matched to a gene: 13. The CDR3 here is CASSQKGQGAAFLNTEAFF. CDR3 nucleotide sequence: TGTGCCAGCAGCCAAAAGGGACAGGGGGCGGCCTTTTTGAACACTGAAGCTTTCTTT.

Only a few counts were recorded for this clone. CDR3 loop: CASSLMDSSYGYTF. DNA of the CDR3: TGTGCCAGCAGCTTGATGGACAGCTCCTATGGCTACACCTTC. V usage is TRBV5-8 and J usage is TRBJ1-2; a weak D match, TRBD1 (6 bases). Trimming pared 1 base from V and 4 bases from J, leaving 11 bases between. The germline V gene has CDR1 SGHTS and CDR2 YDEGEE. The CDR3 totals 14 residues.

This rearrangement joins TRBV19 to TRBJ2-2; 8 bases agree with TRBD2. This CDR3 contains 14 residues. The V and J ends lost 7 bases and 6 bases, in that order; junction bases with no gene match: 7. CDR1 is LNHDA, CDR2 SQIVND, per germline (reference sequence). The chain's CDR3 is CASKSIAGSGELFF. CDR3 sequence (DNA): TGTGCCAGTAAATCAATAGCGGGATCCGGGGAGCTGTTTTTT. Complete variable domain (other parts from reference TRBV19 and TRBJ2-2): DGGITQSPKYLFRKEGQNVTLSCEQNLNHDAMYWYRQDPGQGLRLIYYSQIVNDFQKGDIAEGYSVSREKKESFPLTVTSAQKNPTAFYLCASKSIAGSGELFFGEGSRLTVL.

CDR3 sequence: CSVEEGHRGLRQYF. CDR3 bases: TGCAGCGTTGAAGAAGGGCACAGGGGTCTTAGGCAGTACTTC. The chain links TRBV29-1 to TRBJ2-7; 7 bases map to TRBD1. CDR1 SQVTM and CDR2 ANQGSEA come from the germline V gene. The CDR3 covers 14 residues. V lost 0 bases, J lost 9 bases, and 11 bases stayed unmatched.

The table lists this clone with a few counts. The chain carries TRBV7-2 and TRBJ2-5; D not certain. V lost 3 bases, J lost 5 bases, and 13 bases lay in between. CDR1 is SGHTA, CDR2 FQGNSA, per germline. The CDR3 covers 14 residues. CDR3 loop: CASSLIQQRETQYF. Here the CDR3 DNA reads TGTGCCAGCAGCTTGATACAGCAACGGGAGACCCAGTACTTC.

In this sample, this clone turned up a few times. The chain joins TRBV21-1 to TRBJ1-2. TRBV21-1 is a listed pseudogene. The CDR3 sequence is 18 residues long. CDR3 nucleotides: TGTGCCAGCAGCAAAACCCCAGATTTGAGGTGGAGGGCTTATGGCTACACCTTC. As protein: CASSKTPDLRWRAYGYTF.

This clone was detected a few times. The chain is built from TRBV5-1 and TRBJ2-3; D call uncertain. The ends were cut back, 3 bases at V and 5 bases at J, with 10 bases in the middle. Per the germline V gene, CDR1 is SGHRS and CDR2 is YFSETQ. The CDR3 contains 13 residues. This chain's CDR3 is CASSSGLIDTQYF. In nucleotides, the CDR3 is TGCGCCAGCAGCTCTGGCCTCATAGATACGCAGTATTTT.

Only a few counts were recorded for this clone. The chain couples TRBV29-1 to TRBJ1-1, with D possibly being TRBD1 (5 bases). Per germline, CDR1 SQVTM and CDR2 ANQGSEA. The CDR3 consists of 12 residues. V was pared by 6 bases and J by 2 bases, with 10 bases between. CDR3 nucleotides: TGCAGCGTATTAACAGGAAACACTGAAGCTTTCTTT. Amino acid sequence: CSVLTGNTEAFF.

This clone was found a few times. The CDR3 loop is CASSLQGDYEQYF. CDR3 DNA: TGTGCCAGCAGCTTACAGGGTGATTACGAGCAGTACTTC. The rearrangement uses TRBV7-2 and TRBJ2-7; possible D gene TRBD1, 5 bases. The CDR3 is 13 residues long. CDR1 SGHTA and CDR2 FQGNSA come from the germline V gene. Trimming stripped 2 bases from V and 4 bases from J, with 9 bases between.

The rearrangement uses TRBV28 and TRBJ2-7, with TRBD1 identical over 7 bases. The length of the CDR3 is 13 residues. Germline V CDR1 and CDR2: MDHEN, SYDVKM. J gave up 7 bases and V 10 bases, and 13 bases lay outside the gene matches. This CDR3 is CATRGLGGWEQYF. The CDR3 DNA reads TGTGCCACCCGGGGCCTAGGGGGCTGGGAGCAGTACTTC.

This clone turned up a few times. The V call is TRBV7-3, the J call TRBJ2-2; D gene uncertain. CDR1 is SGHTA, CDR2 FQGTGA, per germline. This CDR3 is built from 12 residues. The germline V and J ends were trimmed by 5 bases and 7 bases, with 8 bases remaining between them. The CDR3 DNA sequence: TGTGCCAGCAGCCTAAGTATCGGGGAGCTGTTTTTT. Translation gives CASSLSIGELFF.

The rearrangement joins TRBV27 to TRBJ1-1, with 8 bases lining up with TRBD1. This CDR3 has 12 amino acids. CDR1 is MNHEY, CDR2 SMNVEV, per germline (reference sequence). With V trimmed by 5 bases and J by 5 bases, 1 base remained unmatched. For the CDR3, the DNA is TGTGCCAGCAGTACAGGGGGAACTGAAGCTTTCTTT. This encodes CASSTGGTEAFF.

CDR3 sequence: CSVLRENTEAFF. The CDR3 coding sequence is TGCAGCGTCCTCAGGGAGAACACTGAAGCTTTCTTT. This chain uses TRBV29-1 with TRBJ1-1; D possibly corresponds to TRBD1 (5 bases). V was trimmed by 6 bases and J by 1 base, leaving 9 bases between them. The CDR3 sequence is 12 residues long. Germline CDR1 and CDR2: SQVTM and ANQGSEA.

The rearrangement links TRBV10-3 to TRBJ2-2; the match to TRBD1 covers 8 bases. CDR3 size: 14 residues. Losses at the gene ends were 4 bases for V and 7 bases for J; bases not matched to a gene: 5. Germline V gene lookup returns CDR1 ENHRY and CDR2 SYGVKD. The CDR3 here is CAISGGQGHGELFF. The DNA for the CDR3 is TGTGCCATCAGTGGTGGACAGGGACACGGGGAGCTGTTTTTT.